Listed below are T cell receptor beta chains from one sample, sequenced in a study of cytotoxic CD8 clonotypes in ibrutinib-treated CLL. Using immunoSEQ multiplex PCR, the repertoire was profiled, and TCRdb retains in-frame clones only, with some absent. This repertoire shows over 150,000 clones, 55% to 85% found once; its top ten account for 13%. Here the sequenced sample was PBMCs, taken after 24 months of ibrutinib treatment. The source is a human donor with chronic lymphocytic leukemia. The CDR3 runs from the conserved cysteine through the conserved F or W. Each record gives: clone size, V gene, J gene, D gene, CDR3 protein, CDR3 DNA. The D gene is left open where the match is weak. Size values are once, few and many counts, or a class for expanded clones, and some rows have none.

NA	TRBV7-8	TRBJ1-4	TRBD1	CASSLVPGQGAKLFF	TGTGCCAGCAGCTTAGTTCCGGGACAGGGCGCAAAACTGTTTTTT
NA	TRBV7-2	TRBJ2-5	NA	CASSSLAGAGGETQYF	TGTGCCAGCAGCTCCCTTGCCGGGGCTGGAGGCGAGACCCAGTACTTC
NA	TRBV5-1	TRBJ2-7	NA	CASRSPSYEQYF	TGCGCCAGCAGGAGCCCGTCCTACGAGCAGTACTTC
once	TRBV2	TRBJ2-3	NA	CASSEHSTDTQYF	TGTGCCAGCAGTGAGCATAGCACAGATACGCAGTATTTT
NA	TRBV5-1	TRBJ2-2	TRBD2	CASSSISGRRTGELFF	TGCGCCAGCAGCTCCATTAGCGGGAGACGGACCGGGGAGCTGTTTTTT
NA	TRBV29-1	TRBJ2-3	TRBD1	CSVAGTGPSTDTQYF	TGCAGCGTGGCGGGGACAGGCCCTAGCACAGATACGCAGTATTTT
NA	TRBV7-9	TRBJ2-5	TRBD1	CASSWVAFSTGEETQYF	TGTGCCAGCAGCTGGGTGGCCTTTTCAACAGGGGAGGAGACCCAGTACTTC
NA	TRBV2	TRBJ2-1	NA	CASRNGARGNEQFF	TGTGCCAGCAGGAACGGGGCCAGGGGCAATGAGCAGTTCTTC
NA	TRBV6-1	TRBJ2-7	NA	CASSGNYEQYF	TGTGCCAGCAGTGGTAATTACGAGCAGTACTTC
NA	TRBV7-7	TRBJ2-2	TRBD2	CASSLRSSGRLANTGELFF	TGTGCTAGCAGCTTAAGGTCTAGCGGGAGATTGGCGAACACCGGGGAGCTGTTTTTT
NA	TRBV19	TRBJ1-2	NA	CASSIRASHQSF	TGTGCCAGTAGTATAAGGGCCAGCCATCAATCCTTC
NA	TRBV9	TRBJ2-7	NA	CASSVEQSPYEQYF	TGTGCCAGCAGCGTAGAACAGAGTCCCTACGAGCAGTACTTC
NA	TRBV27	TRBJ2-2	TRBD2	CASSLSGLAGLNTGELFF	TGTGCCAGCAGCCTGAGCGGACTAGCGGGATTGAACACCGGGGAGCTGTTTTTT
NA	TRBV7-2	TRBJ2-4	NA	CASSSYGQGNIQYF	TGTGCCAGCAGCTCGTACGGGCAGGGTAACATTCAGTACTTC
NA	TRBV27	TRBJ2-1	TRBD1	CASSLVSTGIDDNEQFF	TGTGCCAGCAGTTTAGTTTCGACAGGGATCGACGACAATGAGCAGTTCTTC
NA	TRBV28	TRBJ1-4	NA	CASKRQLNEKLFF	TGTGCCTCGAAGAGACAGCTTAATGAAAAACTGTTTTTT